Listed here are 10 T cell receptor beta chains from one sample, sequenced in a study of T cells expressing NK-cell markers. For each CDR3 protein, TCRdb gives one entry from its re-call of the 5' RACE reads, without DNA. In all, the sample yields about 260,000 distinct CDR3 sequences. Material for sequencing was blood T cells: a sorted CD56 or NKG2C T cell subset, CD4+ or CD8+ T cells, or bulk PBMC T cells (not recorded which). The receptor source for this set is a man younger than 35 in good health.

The rearrangement uses TRBV19 and TRBJ2-5; TCRdb picks TRBD2, but there is no DNA to check that call. Germline V gene sequence: CDR1 LNHDA, CDR2 SQIVND (reference sequence). This CDR3 has 15 amino acids. CDR3 sequence reads: CASSLNSGGRETQYF.

This chain uses TRBV24-1 with TRBJ2-1; TCRdb selects TRBD1, and the lack of DNA leaves this call unchecked. This CDR3 is 20 amino acids long. Germline V CDR1 and CDR2: KGHDR, SFDVKD. CDR3 sequence: CATSGLQGTGAISAYNEQFF.

This chain connects TRBV18 to TRBJ2-7; no DNA is available, so the TRBD1 call from TCRdb remains unchecked. The V gene's germline CDR1 is KGHSH and CDR2 LQKENI. The CDR3 length is 14 residues. The chain's CDR3 is CASSRTSTTGEQYF.

The V and J genes are TRBV6-5 and TRBJ2-7; without DNA, the TCRdb call of TRBD1 cannot be checked. Germline values: CDR1 MNHEY, CDR2 SVGAGI. CDR3 length: 12 amino acids. CDR3 amino acids: CASYGTSREQYF.

The chain combines TRBV30 with TRBJ1-1. Germline-derived CDR1 and CDR2 are GTSNPN and SVGIG (reference sequence). The CDR3 runs to 13 residues. CDR3 residues: CAWSPGSTTEAFF.

This sequence joins TRBV21-1 and TRBJ2-5; lacking DNA, the TRBD1 call made by TCRdb goes unchecked. TRBV21-1 is an annotated pseudogene. The CDR3 length is 13 residues. The CDR3 region is CASNRGQHETQYF.

The chain couples TRBV6-1 to TRBJ1-5; TCRdb selects TRBD1, and the lack of DNA leaves this call unchecked. This CDR3 is 14 amino acids long. Germline CDR1 and CDR2: MNHNS and SASEGT. CDR3 residues: CASSEARVRQPQHF.

The chain couples TRBV25-1 to TRBJ1-1; TCRdb selects TRBD1, and the lack of DNA leaves this call unchecked. CDR1 MGHDK and CDR2 SYGVNS come from the germline V gene. The CDR3 is 15 amino acids. CDR3 residues: CASSDRAGGNTEAFF.

The chain recombines TRBV7-3 with TRBJ2-3; TCRdb's D call of TRBD1 is untestable without DNA. Germline lookup yields CDR1 SGHTA and CDR2 FQGTGA. The CDR3 has 15 amino acids. CDR3 in amino acids: CASSLSGNYRDTQYF.

The chain carries TRBV6-1 and TRBJ2-6; TCRdb's D call of TRBD1 is untestable without DNA. The CDR3 is 17 residues long. CDR1 and CDR2 (germline): MNHNS, SASEGT. Here the CDR3 reads CASRTGTGKRGANVLTF.